This TCR beta chain was sequenced during a study of cytomegalovirus exposure and HLA in healthy donors. Germline V gene lookup returns CDR1 SGHNT and CDR2 YYREEE (reference sequence). Between the trimmed V and J ends, which lost 1 base and 7 bases, there was a span of 14 bases. This CDR3 comprises 15 residues. Amplification used 60 Vbeta primers and 13 Jbeta primers. Measured with immunoSEQ multiplex PCR; TCRdb has only the in-frame clones, and not every one. The profile shows about 140,000 clones, over 75% of them singletons. With respect to this clone: Antigen specificity is unknown.

Points from the study as a whole: A later look showed TCR association rates differing by HLA locus, highest for DRB1 and lowest for HLA-C.

Source material: PBMCs. The sequence came from a middle-aged woman in good health and CMV-seronegative. The V gene is TRBV5-4, the J gene TRBJ2-2, with D possibly being TRBD2 (7 bases). CDR3 nucleotides: TGTGCCAGCAGCTTGCCTGGGGGGGCCGGCGGGGAGCTGTTTTTT. Translated, it gives CASSLPGGAGGELFF. Complete variable domain (other parts from reference TRBV5-4 and TRBJ2-2): ETGVTQSPTHLIKTRGQQVTLRCSSQSGHNTVSWYQQALGQGPQFIFQYYREEENGRGNFPPRFSGLQFPNYSSELNVNALELDDSALYLCASSLPGGAGGELFFGEGSRLTVL.